This TCR beta chain was profiled in a study of cytomegalovirus exposure and HLA in healthy donors. PCR involved 60 Vbeta and 13 Jbeta primers. Sequenced by immunoSEQ multiplex PCR; TCRdb stores in-frame clones only, minus some. This table holds 150,000 to 200,000 clones, about 88% found once. Findings and limits, study-wide: A reported reduction in N-insertions relative to the approximately 670-donor mean was seen in an Asian-associated ancestry cluster in a later analysis.

The CDR3 contains 14 residues. Germline assignment: CDR1 MNHEY and CDR2 SMNVEV (reference sequence). Trimming took 3 bases from V and 6 from J, leaving 14 bases between them. This clone occurred once. Its antigen remains unidentified. The clonotype comes from a woman aged 18-29 years in good health and CMV-seronegative. The sequencing input was PBMCs. V gene TRBV27 combines with J gene TRBJ1-2; the D is unclear. The CDR3 region has the DNA TGTGCCAGCAGTTTTAACCGGGGAAACCATGGCTACACCTTC. This translates into CASSFNRGNHGYTF.